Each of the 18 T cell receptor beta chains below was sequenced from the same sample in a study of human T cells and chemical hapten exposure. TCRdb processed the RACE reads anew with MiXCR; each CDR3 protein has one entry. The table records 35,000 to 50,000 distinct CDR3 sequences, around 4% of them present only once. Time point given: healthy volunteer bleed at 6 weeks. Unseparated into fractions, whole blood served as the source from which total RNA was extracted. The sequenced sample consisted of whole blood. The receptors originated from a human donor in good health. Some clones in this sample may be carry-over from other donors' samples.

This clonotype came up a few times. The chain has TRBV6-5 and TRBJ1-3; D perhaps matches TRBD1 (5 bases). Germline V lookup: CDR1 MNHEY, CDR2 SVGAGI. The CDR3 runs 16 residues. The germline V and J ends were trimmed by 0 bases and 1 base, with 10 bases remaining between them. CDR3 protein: CASSYSTRGSGNTIYF. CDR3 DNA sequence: TGTGCCAGCAGTTACTCCACCCGGGGGTCTGGAAACACCATATATTTT.

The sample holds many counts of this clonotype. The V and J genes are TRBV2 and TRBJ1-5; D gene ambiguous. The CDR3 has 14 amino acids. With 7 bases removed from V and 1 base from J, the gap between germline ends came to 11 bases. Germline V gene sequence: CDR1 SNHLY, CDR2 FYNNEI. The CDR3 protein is CASTLGISNQPQHF. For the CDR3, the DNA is TGTGCCAGCACCCTGGGGATCAGCAATCAGCCCCAGCATTTT. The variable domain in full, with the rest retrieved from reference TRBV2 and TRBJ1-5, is EPEVTQTPSHQVTQMGQEVILRCVPISNHLYFYWYRQILGQKVEFLVSFYNNEISEKSEIFDDQFSVERPDGSNFTLKIRSTKLEDSAMYFCASTLGISNQPQHFGDGTRLSIL.

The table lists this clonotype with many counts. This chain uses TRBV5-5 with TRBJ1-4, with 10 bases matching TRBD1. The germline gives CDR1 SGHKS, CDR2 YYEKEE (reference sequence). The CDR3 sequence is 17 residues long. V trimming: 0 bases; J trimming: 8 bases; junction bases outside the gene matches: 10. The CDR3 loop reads CASSLAGTGASKEKLFF. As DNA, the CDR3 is TGTGCCAGCAGCTTGGCCGGGACAGGGGCCTCCAAGGAAAAACTGTTTTTT. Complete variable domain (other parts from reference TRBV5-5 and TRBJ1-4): DAGVTQSPTHLIKTRGQQVTLRCSPISGHKSVSWYQQVLGQGPQFIFQYYEKEERGRGNFPDRFSARQFPNYSSELNVNALLLGDSALYLCASSLAGTGASKEKLFFGSGTQLSVL.

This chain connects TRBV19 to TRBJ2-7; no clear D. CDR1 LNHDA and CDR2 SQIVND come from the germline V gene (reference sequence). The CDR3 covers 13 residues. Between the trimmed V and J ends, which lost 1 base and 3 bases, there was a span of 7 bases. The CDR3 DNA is TGTGCCAGTAGTATAGCGGCCTACTACGAGCAGTACTTC. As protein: CASSIAAYYEQYF.

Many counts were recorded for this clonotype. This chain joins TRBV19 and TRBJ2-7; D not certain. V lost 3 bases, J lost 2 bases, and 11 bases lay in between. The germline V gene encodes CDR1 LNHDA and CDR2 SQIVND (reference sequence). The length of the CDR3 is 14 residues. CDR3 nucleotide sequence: TGTGCCAGTAGTATCGGGCCGGGCCCCTACGAGCAGTACTTC. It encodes CASSIGPGPYEQYF.

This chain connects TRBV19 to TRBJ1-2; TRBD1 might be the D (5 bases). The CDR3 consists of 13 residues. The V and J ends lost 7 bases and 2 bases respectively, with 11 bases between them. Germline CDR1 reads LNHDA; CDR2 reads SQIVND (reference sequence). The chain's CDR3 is CASNTGLNYGYTF. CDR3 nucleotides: TGTGCCAGTAATACAGGTTTGAACTATGGCTACACCTTC.

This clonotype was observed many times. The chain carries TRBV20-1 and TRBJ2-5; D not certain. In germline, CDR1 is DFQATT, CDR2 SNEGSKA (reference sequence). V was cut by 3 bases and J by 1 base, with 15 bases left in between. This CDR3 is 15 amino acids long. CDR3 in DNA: TGCAGTGCTAGTTCGTGGAAGACCCTCCAAGAGACCCAGTACTTC. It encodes CSASSWKTLQETQYF.

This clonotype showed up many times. The CDR3 protein is CASSPKARGANEKLFF. DNA of the CDR3: TGTGCCAGCAGCCCTAAAGCCCGAGGGGCTAATGAAAAACTGTTTTTT. This chain joins TRBV7-6 and TRBJ1-4, with TRBD1 as a possible D gene (5 bases). Trimming left V 5 bases short and J 3 bases short, with 16 bases between. The CDR3 covers 16 residues. Germline assignment: CDR1 SGHVS and CDR2 FNYEAQ.

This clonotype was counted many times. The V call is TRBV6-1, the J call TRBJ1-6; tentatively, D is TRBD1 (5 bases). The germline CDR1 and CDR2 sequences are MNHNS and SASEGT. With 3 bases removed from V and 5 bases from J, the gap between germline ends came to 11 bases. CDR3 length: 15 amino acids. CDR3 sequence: CASSDAPGNNSPLHF. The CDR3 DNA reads TGTGCCAGCAGTGACGCCCCAGGGAATAATTCACCCCTCCACTTT.

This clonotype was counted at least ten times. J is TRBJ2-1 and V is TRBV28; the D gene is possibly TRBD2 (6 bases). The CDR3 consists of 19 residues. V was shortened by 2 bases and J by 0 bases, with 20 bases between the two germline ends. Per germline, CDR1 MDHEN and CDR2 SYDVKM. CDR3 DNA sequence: TGTGCCAGCAGTTTAGTCGGGAGTACCATTACCCGCTCCTACAATGAGCAGTTCTTC. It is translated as CASSLVGSTITRSYNEQFF.

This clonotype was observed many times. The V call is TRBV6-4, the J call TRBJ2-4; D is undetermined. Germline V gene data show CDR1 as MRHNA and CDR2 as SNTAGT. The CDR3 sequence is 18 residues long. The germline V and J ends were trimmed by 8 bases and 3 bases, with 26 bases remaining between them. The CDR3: CASLRMAGSPLDKNIQYF. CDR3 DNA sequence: TGTGCCAGCCTCAGGATGGCAGGTTCCCCATTGGACAAAAACATTCAGTACTTC.

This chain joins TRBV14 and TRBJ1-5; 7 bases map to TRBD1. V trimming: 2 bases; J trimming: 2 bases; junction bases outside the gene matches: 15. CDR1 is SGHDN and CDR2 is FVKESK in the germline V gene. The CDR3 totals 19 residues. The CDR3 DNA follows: TGTGCCAGCAGCCAACTAGACAGGGATGTAAATCGTGGCAATCAGCCCCAGCATTTT. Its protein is CASSQLDRDVNRGNQPQHF. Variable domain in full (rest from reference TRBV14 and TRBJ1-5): EAGVTQFPSHSVIEKGQTVTLRCDPISGHDNLYWYRRVMGKEIKFLLHFVKESKQDESGMPNNRFLAERTGGTYSTLKVQPAELEDSGVYFCASSQLDRDVNRGNQPQHFGDGTRLSIL.

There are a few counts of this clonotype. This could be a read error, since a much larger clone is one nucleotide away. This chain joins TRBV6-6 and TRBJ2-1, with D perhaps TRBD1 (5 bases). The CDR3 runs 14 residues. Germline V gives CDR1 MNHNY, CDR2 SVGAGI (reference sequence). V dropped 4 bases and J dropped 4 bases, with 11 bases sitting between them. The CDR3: CASSFSTAYNEQFF. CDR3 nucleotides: TGTGCCAGCAGTTTCTCGACAGCTTACAATGAGCAGTTCTTC.

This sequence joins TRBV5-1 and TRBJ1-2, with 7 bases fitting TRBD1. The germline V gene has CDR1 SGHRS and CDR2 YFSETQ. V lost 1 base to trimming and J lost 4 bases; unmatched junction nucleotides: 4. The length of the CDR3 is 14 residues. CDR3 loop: CASSLQGQTYGYTF. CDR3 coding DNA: TGCGCCAGCAGCTTGCAGGGACAGACCTATGGCTACACCTTC.

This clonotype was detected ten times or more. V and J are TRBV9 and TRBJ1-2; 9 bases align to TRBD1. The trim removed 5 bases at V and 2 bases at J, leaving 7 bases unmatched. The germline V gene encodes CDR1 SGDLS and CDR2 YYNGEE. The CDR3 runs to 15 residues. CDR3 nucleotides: TGTGCCAGCAGGATGGACAGGGGTGGAAACTATGGCTACACCTTC. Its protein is CASRMDRGGNYGYTF.

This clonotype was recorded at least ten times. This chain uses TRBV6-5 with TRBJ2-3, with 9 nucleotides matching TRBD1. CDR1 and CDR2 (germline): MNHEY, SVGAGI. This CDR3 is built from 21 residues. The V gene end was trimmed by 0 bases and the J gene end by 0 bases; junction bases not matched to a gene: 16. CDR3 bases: TGTGCCAGCAGTTACTCCCGGGTCAGCCTAACACAGGGGGCTAGCACAGATACGCAGTATTTT. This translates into CASSYSRVSLTQGASTDTQYF.

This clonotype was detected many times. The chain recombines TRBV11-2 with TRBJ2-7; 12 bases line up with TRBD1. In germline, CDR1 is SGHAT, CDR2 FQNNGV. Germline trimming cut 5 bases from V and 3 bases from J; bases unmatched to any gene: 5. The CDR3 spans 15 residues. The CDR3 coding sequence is TGTGCCAGCAGCCAGGGGACAGGGGGCTTCTACGAGCAGTACTTC. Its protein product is CASSQGTGGFYEQYF.

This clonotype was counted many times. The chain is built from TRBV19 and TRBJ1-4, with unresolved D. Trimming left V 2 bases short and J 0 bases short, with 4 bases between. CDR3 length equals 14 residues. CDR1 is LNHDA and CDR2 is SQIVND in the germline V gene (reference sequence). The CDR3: CASSITATNEKLFF. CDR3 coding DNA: TGTGCCAGTAGTATAACTGCAACTAATGAAAAACTGTTTTTT.